Detailed here is one T cell receptor (beta chain). Its specificity is not known. The CDR3 has 12 residues. Germline V gene data show CDR1 as SNHLY and CDR2 as FYNNEI. The germline V and J ends were trimmed by 8 bases and 0 bases, with 6 bases remaining between them. The data are from a study of vaccination effects on CD4 cells after COVID-19. As for the study in general: BNT162b2 vaccine or mRNA-1273 vaccine was given to participants in two doses. Samples were given by two convalescent patients 16 days and one week before vaccination.

Antigen-specific CD4+ T cells were first expanded with viral peptide pools by the ViraFEST assay and only then sequenced. The culture ran for roughly 10 days before CD4+ T cells were isolated. It was between March and December 2020 that the person had a SARS-CoV-2 infection confirmed by PCR. Cultures used roughly 2.2 million PBMC per well, about 10 IU/ml IL-2 and around 9.8 ug/ml peptides. Half the medium was swapped for IL-2 medium on days 3 and 7. Using immunoSEQ multiplex PCR, the repertoire was profiled, and TCRdb retains in-frame clones only, with some absent. The sample shows around 40,000 clones, roughly four fifths of them seen only once.

This sequence originates from a human donor who had a prior SARS-CoV-2 infection. Sequenced material: CD4+ T cells from PBMCs cultured with a peptide pool, taken before COVID-19 vaccination. The chain recombines TRBV2 with TRBJ2-3; D is uncertain. The CDR3 here is CASSDSTDTQYF. The CDR3 bases are TGTGCCAGCTCGGACAGCACAGATACGCAGTATTTT.